This is a list of T cell receptor beta chains from one sample in a study of identical twins. TCRdb recomputed calls from the 5' RACE reads with MiXCR, one row per CDR3 protein. The table lists some 320,000 distinct CDR3 sequences, about 12% of them singletons, with around 7.2% in the top ten. The same specimen was also included in a second study, on yellow fever vaccine responses in identical twins.

Sequencing used CD8+ T cells sorted from blood. Receptors were obtained from a young woman in good health. The CDR3 runs from the conserved cysteine through the conserved F or W.

TRBV3-1	TRBJ2-1	CASSQDTTGIYNEQFF
TRBV15	TRBJ2-1	CATSRVDRVFF
TRBV27	TRBJ2-7	CASSPPRTGAPYEQYF
TRBV27	TRBJ2-1	CASSFPGTGVRNEQFF
TRBV27	TRBJ2-3	CASSSRTSGSPHTQYF
TRBV7-8	TRBJ2-5	CASSLGGAPPEETQYF
TRBV6-1	TRBJ1-1	CASSAYEGGTEAFF
TRBV6-5	TRBJ2-2	CASSYFVAYNTGELFF
TRBV4-1	TRBJ1-1	CASSLRGQGGTEAFF
TRBV7-9	TRBJ2-7	CASSSSLAGGNYEQYF
TRBV5-6	TRBJ2-7	CASSSREFGYEQYF
TRBV7-9	TRBJ2-1	CASSLAGAGVGYNEQFF
TRBV24-1	TRBJ2-7	CATSVGNEQYF
TRBV3-1	TRBJ2-5	CASSQELGETQYF
TRBV27	TRBJ2-3	CASSPSSDTQYF
TRBV12-3/TRBV12-4	TRBJ2-7	CASSWTGLTYEQYF
TRBV6-5	TRBJ1-4	CASSYAGDEKLFF
TRBV2	TRBJ2-7	CAILTGAGLSYEQYF
TRBV2	TRBJ2-5	CASPGTGAQETQYF
TRBV19	TRBJ2-1	CASSIGLDYNEQFF
TRBV20-1	TRBJ2-7	CSAKKLAPTYEQYF
TRBV13	TRBJ2-7	CASSLALGSSYEQYF
TRBV9	TRBJ2-7	CASSPSGAGEQYF
TRBV27	TRBJ2-1	CASSLIGDYNEQFF
TRBV27	TRBJ1-2	CASSSISGNGYTF
TRBV9	TRBJ2-1	CASSGTSGGDYNEQFF
TRBV3-1	TRBJ1-1	CASSQVMFGSHMNTEAFF
TRBV12-3/TRBV12-4	TRBJ2-2	CASSPTSGGDTGELFF
TRBV27	TRBJ2-2	CASSLSPSGSISGELFF
TRBV11-2	TRBJ2-1	CASSLVGGIPYNEQFF
TRBV28	TRBJ2-1	CASSDPGQVDEQFF
TRBV20-1	TRBJ2-2	CSARDLAGGDTGELFF
TRBV5-6	TRBJ2-1	CASSEETSGRPFF
TRBV4-1	TRBJ2-3	CASRGPGQGTDTQYF
TRBV24-1	TRBJ2-1	CATSDRWNEQFF
TRBV12-3/TRBV12-4	TRBJ2-5	CASSLEDRVWETQYF
TRBV20-1	TRBJ2-5	CSTRWDSQETQYF
TRBV4-1	TRBJ2-7	CASSHTGTGAYEQYF
TRBV7-3	TRBJ2-3	CASSPGLVGLADTQYF
TRBV7-9	TRBJ2-1	CASSSIAGVRYNEQFF